Below are 20 T cell receptor beta chains sequenced from a single sample in a study of cytotoxic CD8 clonotypes in ibrutinib-treated CLL. Libraries were prepared by immunoSEQ multiplex PCR; TCRdb keeps only in-frame clonotypes and omits some of them. The repertoire consists of about 130,000 clones, with around 80% occurring once and the leading ten covering 3.3%. Sequences were derived from PBMCs, sampled after 24 months of ibrutinib treatment. The receptor source for this set is a human donor with chronic lymphocytic leukemia.

This clone was counted a few times. CDR3 residues: CASGRVRSTEAFF. The CDR3 DNA sequence: TGTGCCAGCGGTAGAGTTCGATCGACTGAAGCTTTCTTT. The V and J genes are TRBV6-1 and TRBJ1-1; D remains unclear. Germline CDR1 reads MNHNS; CDR2 reads SASEGT. The germline V and J ends were trimmed by 8 bases and 5 bases, with 15 bases remaining between them. The CDR3 length is 13 residues.

The chain links TRBV6-5 to TRBJ2-2; either TRBD1 or TRBD2 may supply D (7 bases each). V was shortened by 7 bases and J by 7 bases, with 16 bases between the two germline ends. Germline lookup yields CDR1 MNHEY and CDR2 SVGAGI. This CDR3 comprises 14 residues. The DNA of the CDR3 is TGTGCCAGCACCCGGTCCAGGGGGGGCGGGGAGCTGTTTTTT. Translation: CASTRSRGGGELFF.

This rearrangement joins TRBV6-5 to TRBJ2-7; no clear D gene. The CDR3 sequence is 12 residues long. The V end was cut by 4 bases, the J end by 5 bases, with 9 bases between. Germline V gene lookup returns CDR1 MNHEY and CDR2 SVGAGI. The CDR3 spells CASSFRLDEQYF. Written as DNA, the CDR3 is TGTGCCAGCAGTTTCAGGCTCGACGAGCAGTACTTC.

The rearrangement joins TRBV4-2 to TRBJ2-3; D may be TRBD2 (5 bases). V shed 0 bases and J shed 15 bases, with 19 bases lying between them. This CDR3 contains 14 residues. The germline V gene encodes CDR1 LGHNA and CDR2 YNFKEQ. In DNA form, the CDR3 reads TGTGCCAGCAGCCAAGAAAGAGAGGACTCCCGTATCTATTTT. This encodes CASSQEREDSRIYF.

The rearrangement uses TRBV9 and TRBJ2-6, with no clear D. The CDR3 is made up of 15 amino acids. Trimming pared 7 bases from V and 0 bases from J, leaving 11 bases between. Per germline, CDR1 SGDLS and CDR2 YYNGEE. The CDR3 coding sequence is TGTGCCAGCGGCAGGTTTAGCTCTGGGGCCAACGTCCTGACTTTC. This gives the protein CASGRFSSGANVLTF.

This clone appeared a single time. V and J are TRBV9 and TRBJ1-4; 9 bases are a match to TRBD1. CDR1 is SGDLS, CDR2 YYNGEE, per germline. Germline trimming cut 0 bases from V and 6 bases from J; bases unmatched to any gene: 9. This CDR3 is built from 17 residues. The CDR3 is CASSVGHGGTGYEKLFF. The CDR3 nucleotides read TGTGCCAGCAGCGTAGGTCATGGCGGGACAGGGTATGAAAAACTGTTTTTT.

The rearrangement joins TRBV19 to TRBJ2-7, with 9 positions matching TRBD1. The length of the CDR3 is 14 residues. Germline loops: CDR1 LNHDA, CDR2 SQIVND (reference sequence). V lost 8 bases and J lost 2; bases outside the gene matches: 7. The chain's CDR3 is CASQPGQGPYEQYF. Written as DNA, the CDR3 is TGTGCCAGTCAGCCGGGACAGGGACCCTACGAGCAGTACTTC.

The rearrangement joins TRBV7-8 to TRBJ2-1; the D call may be TRBD1 or TRBD2 (6 bases each). The CDR3 extends over 13 amino acids. With 5 bases removed from V and 8 bases from J, the gap between germline ends came to 13 bases. Germline V gives CDR1 SGHVS, CDR2 FQNEAQ. DNA for the CDR3: TGTGCCAGCAGCCTCAGTGGGGGGCATGAGCAGTTCTTC. Translation gives CASSLSGGHEQFF.

This clone was observed a handful of times. The chain combines TRBV28 with TRBJ2-6; D remains ambiguous. The germline V gene has CDR1 MDHEN and CDR2 SYDVKM. The V gene lost 2 bases and the J gene lost 0 bases, with 8 bases spanning the gap. There are 16 residues in the CDR3. The CDR3 here is CASSLGSISGANVLTF. The CDR3 DNA sequence: TGTGCCAGCAGTTTAGGGTCGATCTCTGGGGCCAACGTCCTGACTTTC.

The chain uses TRBV5-5 and TRBJ2-7, with TRBD1 as a possible D gene (6 bases). The ends were cut back, 2 bases at V and 7 bases at J, with 7 bases in the middle. Germline CDR1 SGHKS, CDR2 YYEKEE (reference sequence). This CDR3 region has 11 residues. The CDR3 is CASSLDREQYF. CDR3 bases: TGTGCCAGCAGCTTAGACAGGGAGCAGTACTTC. The full variable domain, with the rest looked up from reference TRBV5-5 and TRBJ2-7, is DAGVTQSPTHLIKTRGQQVTLRCSPISGHKSVSWYQQVLGQGPQFIFQYYEKEERGRGNFPDRFSARQFPNYSSELNVNALLLGDSALYLCASSLDREQYFGPGTRLTVT.

The chain combines TRBV30 with TRBJ1-2; D perhaps matches TRBD1 (6 bases). The CDR3 covers 14 residues. Deletions cut 3 bases from V and 0 bases from J, with 11 bases between. The germline gives CDR1 GTSNPN, CDR2 SVGIG (reference sequence). CDR3: CAWRFGGPNYGYTF. DNA of the CDR3: TGTGCCTGGAGATTTGGGGGCCCTAACTATGGCTACACCTTC.

The chain carries TRBV11-3 and TRBJ2-2; D could derive from TRBD1 or TRBD2 (6 bases each). This CDR3 has 17 residues. From germline, CDR1 is SGHNT and CDR2 YENEEA. Trimming took off 4 bases at V and 4 bases at J, with 19 bases between the two ends. The CDR3 spells CASSSTWGASGTGELFF. CDR3 DNA: TGTGCCAGCAGCTCGACCTGGGGGGCCTCCGGCACCGGGGAGCTGTTTTTT.

The V call is TRBV5-6, the J call TRBJ2-7; D uncertain. Trimming left V 4 bases short and J 2 bases short, with 13 bases between. The CDR3 length is 14 residues. CDR1 and CDR2 (germline): SGHDT, YYEEEE. The CDR3 loop is CASSLRLPPYEQYF. CDR3 nucleotide sequence: TGTGCCAGCAGCCTACGATTACCACCCTACGAGCAGTACTTC.

The J gene is TRBJ2-1, the V gene TRBV6-6; D is unclear. The CDR3 has 15 amino acids. Germline-derived CDR1 and CDR2 are MNHNY and SVGAGI (reference sequence). Trimming removed 7 bases from V and 0 bases from J, with 13 bases in between. The CDR3 reads CASTQSPSSYNEQFF. CDR3 nucleotides: TGTGCCAGCACCCAGAGCCCCAGCTCCTACAATGAGCAGTTCTTC.

This rearrangement joins TRBV16 to TRBJ2-7, with 7 bases fitting TRBD1. Losses at the gene ends were 4 bases for V and 6 bases for J; bases not matched to a gene: 9. This CDR3 is 14 amino acids long. Germline V gene data show CDR1 as KGHSY and CDR2 as FQNENV. The DNA of the CDR3 is TGTGCCAGCAGCCCTTCGACAGGGTCGGGCGAGCAGTACTTC. This codes for CASSPSTGSGEQYF.

The J gene is TRBJ2-5, the V gene TRBV7-3; 7 nucleotides align to TRBD1. V shed 0 bases, J shed 0 bases, and the junction held 4 bases outside the gene matches. Germline assignment: CDR1 SGHTA and CDR2 FQGTGA. This CDR3 is 16 amino acids long. The CDR3 sequence: CASSLTGTAYQETQYF. The DNA for the CDR3 is TGTGCCAGCAGCTTAACCGGGACAGCGTACCAAGAGACCCAGTACTTC.

The chain employs TRBV11-2 and TRBJ2-5; D is unresolved. Germline loops: CDR1 SGHAT, CDR2 FQNNGV. Trimming stripped 0 bases from V and 5 bases from J, with 13 bases between. The CDR3 extends over 15 amino acids. Here the CDR3 reads CASSLDPGRRETQYF. CDR3 nucleotides: TGTGCCAGCAGCTTAGATCCAGGCCGCCGGGAGACCCAGTACTTC.

The chain recombines TRBV15 with TRBJ2-2; D is unclear. The CDR3 loop spans 12 amino acids. V lost 3 bases to trimming and J lost 4 bases, with 3 bases between them. The germline V gene has CDR1 LNHNV and CDR2 YYDKDF (reference sequence). The CDR3 bases are TGTGCCACCAGCAGGACCACCGGGGAGCTGTTTTTT. Residues: CATSRTTGELFF.

This clone was seen only once. The rearrangement joins TRBV28 to TRBJ1-2, with 7 bases matching TRBD1. Trimming removed 6 bases from V and 2 bases from J; junction bases left unmatched: 6. Germline V gene data show CDR1 as MDHEN and CDR2 as SYDVKM. This CDR3 has 14 amino acids. Here the CDR3 DNA reads TGTGCCAGCAGGACAGGGCAAGAGAACTATGGCTACACCTTC. Encoded protein: CASRTGQENYGYTF.

A single count supports this clone. This chain joins TRBV7-6 and TRBJ1-6; D ambiguous. Trimming removed 1 base at V and 8 bases at J, with 12 bases between. The germline V gene encodes CDR1 SGHVS and CDR2 FNYEAQ. The CDR3 has 15 residues. The CDR3 DNA reads as TGTGCCAGCAGCTTAGTCAACGTCGCCGATTCACCCCTCCACTTT. This sequence encodes CASSLVNVADSPLHF.